This T cell receptor beta chain was identified in a study of quantifying T cell responses using KT2 cells. Looking at the study overall: TCR alpha and beta constant-region primers primed reverse transcription of RNA.

An oligo carrying a UMI was ligated to the cDNA 3' end. An equimolar mix of RC1.1 and RC1.2 primed the beta chain across TRBC1 and TRBC2. MiXCR, applied by TCRdb to the UMI-ligation and nested PCR reads, yields one record per CDR3 protein. The table shows around 56,000 distinct CDR3 sequences, with 9% to 15% occurring only once. A few counts support this clonotype. V lost 2 bases, J lost 1 base, and 4 bases lay in between. CDR1 SGHKS and CDR2 YYEKEE come from the germline V gene (reference sequence). This CDR3 has 13 residues. This TCR came from a human donor. This chain connects TRBV5-5 to TRBJ2-1; D unresolved. Sequenced material: PBMCs spiked with cells of the T cell clone KT2. CDR3 in amino acids: CASSFGSYNEQFF. The CDR3 DNA is TGTGCCAGCAGCTTTGGGTCCTACAATGAGCAGTTCTTC. Based on the CDR3 plus reference TRBV5-5 and TRBJ2-1, the full variable domain is DAGVTQSPTHLIKTRGQQVTLRCSPISGHKSVSWYQQVLGQGPQFIFQYYEKEERGRGNFPDRFSARQFPNYSSELNVNALLLGDSALYLCASSFGSYNEQFFGPGTRLTVL.